This T cell receptor (beta chain) comes out of a study of blood T cell repertoires in COVID-19. The CDR3 extends over 13 amino acids. Germline V CDR1 and CDR2: SQVTM, ANQGSEA. V lost 2 bases to trimming and J lost 7 bases, with 12 bases between them. Some clones are missing from TCRdb's copy, which holds only in-frame ones; the method was immunoSEQ multiplex PCR. This sample has roughly 200,000 clones, with roughly 84% found just once. V usage is TRBV29-1 and J usage is TRBJ1-3, with D uncertain. This receptor was identified in a woman aged 25 to 39 who had been exposed to COVID-19. The sample taken for sequencing was PBMCs or T cells enriched from blood (not recorded which). The chain's CDR3 is CSVEITGGNTIYF. The CDR3 DNA follows: TGCAGCGTTGAAATAACGGGAGGGAACACCATATATTTT.